The next 14 T cell receptor beta chains were all read from a single sample in a study of CXCR3-negative and CXCR3-positive naive CD8 T cells. Study results and caveats: Naive cells with CXCR3 showed TRB CDR3s that were more hydrophobic than those in CXCR3-negative naive cells.

The authors made the TRB cDNA libraries by 5' RACE using UMI labels. TCRdb re-called the 5' RACE reads, yielding one record per CDR3 amino acid sequence without DNA. The table lists 150,000 to 180,000 distinct CDR3 sequences. Antigens for these TCRs are unknown. Sequencing input: naive CXCR3+ CD8+ T cells from blood. As to subset: CD45RO-CCR7+CD27+CD95- naive CD8+ T cells expressing CXCR3 (TNR3+). The source is a human donor in good health. Some clones in this sample may be carry-over from other donors' samples.

V is TRBV20-1 and J is TRBJ2-1; TCRdb selects TRBD2, and the lack of DNA leaves this call unchecked. Per germline, CDR1 DFQATT and CDR2 SNEGSKA (reference sequence). The CDR3 extends over 14 amino acids. Here the CDR3 reads CSARGTSSYNEQFF.

The chain employs TRBV29-1 and TRBJ2-3; the TRBD2 assignment by TCRdb is unverifiable without DNA. The CDR3 has 16 amino acids. Germline values: CDR1 SQVTM, CDR2 ANQGSEA. The CDR3 sequence is CSVVIASGRGTDTQYF.

V is TRBV28 and J is TRBJ1-3; TCRdb selects TRBD1, and the lack of DNA leaves this call unchecked. The CDR3 has 16 amino acids. Germline loops: CDR1 MDHEN, CDR2 SYDVKM. The CDR3 here is CAATRTGEYSGNTIYF.

The chain recombines TRBV9 with TRBJ1-1; the D call of TRBD1 rests on TCRdb alone, since no DNA is present to check it. The CDR3 is made up of 13 amino acids. The germline gives CDR1 SGDLS, CDR2 YYNGEE. CDR3 sequence: CASSVEGARVAFF.

V is TRBV25-1 and J is TRBJ1-6. CDR3 length equals 16 residues. Germline CDR1 and CDR2: MGHDK and SYGVNS. CDR3 loop: CASSEYIFSDDSPLHF.

V usage is TRBV2 and J usage is TRBJ2-7; TCRdb designates TRBD2, a call that cannot be tested without DNA. The CDR3 extends over 14 amino acids. Germline assignment: CDR1 SNHLY and CDR2 FYNNEI. The CDR3: CARTSSPSSYEQYF. The variable domain in full, with the rest retrieved from reference TRBV2 and TRBJ2-7, is EPEVTQTPSHQVTQMGQEVILRCVPISNHLYFYWYRQILGQKVEFLVSFYNNEISEKSEIFDDQFSVERPDGSNFTLKIRSTKLEDSAMYFCARTSSPSSYEQYFGPGTRLTVT.

The V call is TRBV4-3, the J call TRBJ2-1; TCRdb names TRBD2, which stays unverified in the absence of DNA. Germline-derived CDR1 and CDR2 are LGHNA and YSLEER. The CDR3 consists of 17 residues. The CDR3 loop reads CASSPFGRGGTDNEQFF.

This chain links TRBV6-2 or TRBV6-3 with TRBJ2-1. The germline V gene encodes CDR1 MNHEY and CDR2 SVGEGT. CDR3 length: 11 residues. The CDR3 sequence: CASSDFSEQFF.

This sequence joins TRBV20-1 and TRBJ2-5; the TCRdb call, TRBD2, lacks DNA for checking. Germline V gene lookup returns CDR1 DFQATT and CDR2 SNEGSKA (reference sequence). The CDR3 is 15 amino acids. The CDR3 loop is CSARVAGRTQETQYF.

This chain connects TRBV10-3 to TRBJ2-7. CDR3 size: 14 residues. CDR1 and CDR2 (germline): ENHRY, SYGVKD. CDR3 loop: CAISAEDGVYEQYF.

The chain uses TRBV20-1 and TRBJ2-1. The germline V gene has CDR1 DFQATT and CDR2 SNEGSKA (reference sequence). The CDR3 runs to 13 residues. The CDR3 spells CSASRTSYNEQFF.

V is TRBV6-5 and J is TRBJ1-2; without DNA, the TCRdb call of TRBD1 cannot be checked. The germline V gene has CDR1 MNHEY and CDR2 SVGAGI. The CDR3 length is 14 residues. This chain's CDR3 is CASRPEHTNYGYTF.

The gene calls are TRBV28 and TRBJ1-3. The germline V gene has CDR1 MDHEN and CDR2 SYDVKM. The CDR3 runs 14 residues. CDR3 region: CASSTPSFGNTIYF. The variable domain in full, with the rest retrieved from reference TRBV28 and TRBJ1-3, is DVKVTQSSRYLVKRTGEKVFLECVQDMDHENMFWYRQDPGLGLRLIYFSYDVKMKEKGDIPEGYSVSREKKERFSLILESASTNQTSMYLCASSTPSFGNTIYFGEGSWLTVV.

The V gene is TRBV11-2, the J gene TRBJ2-1; TCRdb returns TRBD1, unconfirmable since there is no DNA. The CDR3 totals 16 residues. Per germline, CDR1 SGHAT and CDR2 FQNNGV. This CDR3 reads CASSLIGTGIYNEQFF.